The rows below give T cell receptor beta chains drawn from one sample of a study of STAT5B mutations in CD4+ large granular lymphocyte leukemia. Clones were sequenced by immunoSEQ multiplex PCR, and TCRdb holds only the in-frame ones, with some missing. The repertoire consists of about 30,000 clones, with 75% to 85% occurring once and the leading ten covering roughly 2%. Sequencing used CD4+ T cells from blood buffy coats. These receptors were obtained from a human donor in good health. Each CDR3 is given with its conserved first and last residue. D genes are given only for firm matches. Clone size is given for some rows only: seen once, a few or many times, or a class if the clone is expanded.

clone size	V gene	J gene	D gene	CDR3 DNA	CDR3 protein
.	TRBV6-1	TRBJ2-1	TRBD2	TGTGCCAGCAGTGGGCAGCGGGGTTCCTACAATGAGCAGTTCTTC	CASSGQRGSYNEQFF
.	TRBV5-1	TRBJ2-1	.	TGCGCCAGCGGTCCAGGGAGCTCCTACAATGAGCAGTTCTTC	CASGPGSSYNEQFF
once	TRBV6-5	TRBJ2-5	TRBD1	TGTGCCAGCAGCAGGACAGGGCAAGAGACCCAGTACTTC	CASSRTGQETQYF
once	TRBV6-5	TRBJ1-2	.	TGTGCCAGCATGAAGTCCGGGACTAGGTTTGGCTACACCTTC	CASMKSGTRFGYTF
.	TRBV6-1	TRBJ2-3	TRBD2	TGTGCCAGCAGTGATCGGCTAGCGGGAGGGCCCGGAAGTACGCAGTATTTT	CASSDRLAGGPGSTQYF
.	TRBV29-1	TRBJ1-1	.	TGCAGCGTTGAGAACGGCCCTGAAGCTTTCTTT	CSVENGPEAFF
.	TRBV7-9	TRBJ1-6	TRBD1	TGTGCCAGCACGGGACAGGGAGACTCCTATAATTCACCCCTCCACTTT	CASTGQGDSYNSPLHF
.	TRBV19	TRBJ1-2	TRBD1	TGTGCCAGTACTCAAGACAGGGGCTATGGCTACACCTTC	CASTQDRGYGYTF
few	TRBV2	TRBJ1-5	.	TGTGCCAGCAGTGACGGACGGAGCAATCAGCCCCAGCATTTT	CASSDGRSNQPQHF
.	TRBV6-6	TRBJ2-1	TRBD2	TGTGCCAGCAGTTACTCTGGGACTAGCGGGGCCCATGAGCAGTTCTTC	CASSYSGTSGAHEQFF
.	TRBV5-4	TRBJ2-3	.	TGTGCCAGCAGCTTGGTCCCCACAGATACGCAGTATTTT	CASSLVPTDTQYF
.	TRBV12-5	TRBJ2-2	TRBD2	TGTGCTAGTGGTTCTCCCCCCGGGGGGACGAACACCGGGGAGCTGTTTTTT	CASGSPPGGTNTGELFF
.	TRBV7-2	TRBJ2-5	.	TGTGCCAGCAGCCCTGGTCGCGGCCAGGGGTCAGAGACCCAGTACTTC	CASSPGRGQGSETQYF
.	TRBV7-2	TRBJ2-4	.	TGTGCCAGCAGCTTAGCGCTTTCCAAAAACATTCAGTACTTC	CASSLALSKNIQYF
.	TRBV19	TRBJ1-3	TRBD1	TGTGCCAGTAGGATACCCAGGGGGACTGGAAACACCATATATTTT	CASRIPRGTGNTIYF
few	TRBV7-7	TRBJ1-1	.	TGTGCCAGCAGCCCCGGACCTAACACTGAAGCTTTCTTT	CASSPGPNTEAFF
.	TRBV18	TRBJ2-7	TRBD2	TGTGCCAGCTCACCTGGACTAGCTGATCGCGAGCAGTACTTC	CASSPGLADREQYF
.	TRBV19	TRBJ1-2	.	TGTGCCAGTAGTATAGACCCGGGGGTAAACTATGGCTACACCTTC	CASSIDPGVNYGYTF
medium-sized	TRBV14	TRBJ1-1	.	TGTGCCAGCAGCCTTCGAAGGAGGGGTAGGGCTTTCTTT	CASSLRRRGRAFF
.	TRBV5-1	TRBJ2-1	.	TGCGCCAGCAGCTTCGGAGAACCCGACGCGGAGCAGTTCTTC	CASSFGEPDAEQFF
.	TRBV7-9	TRBJ2-7	.	TGTGCCAGCAGCCCACGGGACCCGAAAAGCGAGCAGTACTTC	CASSPRDPKSEQYF
.	TRBV7-2	TRBJ2-2	TRBD2	TGTGCCAGCAGCTTACTCTACGGGGGGTCCCCCACCGGGGAGCTGTTTTTT	CASSLLYGGSPTGELFF
.	TRBV5-5	TRBJ1-1	TRBD1	TGTGCCAGCAGCTTGACAGGGGTGGGCACTGAAGCTTTCTTT	CASSLTGVGTEAFF
.	TRBV18	TRBJ1-3	.	TGTGCCAGCTCACTTGAGATGACGAGAAGGAGGGGAAACACCATATATTTT	CASSLEMTRRRGNTIYF
.	TRBV6-5	TRBJ1-4	.	TGTGCCAGCAGTCGGGGGCGGAGGGAAAAACTGTTTTTT	CASSRGRREKLFF
.	TRBV7-8	TRBJ2-5	TRBD1	TGTGCCAGCAGCTTACCCAAGGACAGGCCCAAGACCCAGTACTTC	CASSLPKDRPKTQYF
.	TRBV5-1	TRBJ2-1	.	TGCGCCAGCAGCTTGGGAACAGGGATATCCAATGAGCAGTTCTTC	CASSLGTGISNEQFF
once	TRBV19	TRBJ1-2	.	TGTGCCAGTAGTATTCGCCGTGGGCAGAACTATGGCTACACCTTC	CASSIRRGQNYGYTF
.	TRBV19	TRBJ2-2	TRBD1	TGTGCCAGCGCCCTGCGGACAGGGGTCGGGGAGCTGTTTTTT	CASALRTGVGELFF
.	TRBV2	TRBJ2-5	TRBD2	TGTGCCAGCAGAGACCGACTTGGCGGGGGGACCCAGTACTTC	CASRDRLGGGTQYF
.	TRBV6-5	TRBJ1-1	.	TGTGCCAGCAGTTACTGGAGGAACACTGAAGCTTTCTTT	CASSYWRNTEAFF